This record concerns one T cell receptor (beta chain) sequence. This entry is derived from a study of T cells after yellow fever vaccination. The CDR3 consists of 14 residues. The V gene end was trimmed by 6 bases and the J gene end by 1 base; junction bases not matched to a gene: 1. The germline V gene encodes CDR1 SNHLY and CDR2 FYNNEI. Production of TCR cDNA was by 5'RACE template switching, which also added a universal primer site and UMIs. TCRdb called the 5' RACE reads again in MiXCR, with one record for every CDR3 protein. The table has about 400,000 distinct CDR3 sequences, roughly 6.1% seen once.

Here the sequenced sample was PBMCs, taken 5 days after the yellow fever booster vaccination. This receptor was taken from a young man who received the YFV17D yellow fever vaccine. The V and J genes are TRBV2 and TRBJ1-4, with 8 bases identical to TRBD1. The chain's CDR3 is CASSGQGTNEKLFF. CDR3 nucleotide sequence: TGTGCCAGCAGCGGACAGGGAACTAATGAAAAACTGTTTTTT.